Presented here are 4 T cell receptor beta chains from one specimen sequenced in a study of post-analysis software for immune sequencing data. Carried by the TCR beta cDNA libraries were unique molecular identifiers. TCRdb passed the PCR reads through MiXCR, listing each CDR3 protein once. The data show about 540,000 distinct CDR3 sequences, roughly 34% seen once. Points from the study as a whole: Patients carried five TRBV segments more frequently than controls did, and TRBV5-6, TRBV5-1 and TRBV20-1 were among them.

Their target antigens are unknown. Input material: blood. The receptors shown here come from a girl aged 2 to 17 with multiple sclerosis.

The chain couples TRBV11-1 to TRBJ2-4; D uncertain. The V end lost 5 bases, the J end lost 1 base, and 12 bases lay between the germline ends. The CDR3 loop spans 15 amino acids. In germline, CDR1 is SGHAT, CDR2 FQDESV (reference sequence). CDR3 amino acids: CASSPVGWAKNIQYF. In DNA form, the CDR3 reads TGTGCCAGCAGCCCCGTAGGTTGGGCCAAAAACATTCAGTACTTC.

This rearrangement joins TRBV20-1 to TRBJ1-1; a weak D match, TRBD1 (5 bases). Germline V gene lookup returns CDR1 DFQATT and CDR2 SNEGSKA (reference sequence). Trimming pared 3 bases from V and 0 bases from J, leaving 14 bases between. CDR3 length: 15 amino acids. The CDR3 region has the DNA TGCAGTGCTAGCCCGGGGCAGTTCATGAACACTGAAGCTTTCTTT. Amino acids: CSASPGQFMNTEAFF.

The table lists this clonotype with a few counts. The rearrangement uses TRBV29-1 and TRBJ2-4, with D perhaps matching TRBD1 (5 bases). Trimming pared 4 bases from V and 1 base from J, leaving 8 bases between. Germline CDR1 reads SQVTM; CDR2 reads ANQGSEA. The CDR3 runs 13 residues. CDR3 in amino acids: CSVGHRAKNIQYF. The CDR3 nucleotides read TGCAGCGTTGGGCACAGGGCCAAAAACATTCAGTACTTC.

The table lists this clonotype with a few counts. A read error may produce the germline difference seen at one junction end. The chain couples TRBV7-2 to TRBJ2-1; D not certain. This CDR3 contains 14 residues. Germline V gives CDR1 SGHTA, CDR2 FQGNSA. The CDR3 reads CASIVISSYNERFF. For the CDR3, the DNA is TGTGCCAGCATCGTCATCTCCTCCTACAATGAGCGGTTCTTC.